One and the same sample provided the 3 T cell receptor beta chains below, sequenced in a study of identifying expanded T cells in peripheral blood. Libraries were prepared by immunoSEQ multiplex PCR; TCRdb keeps only in-frame clonotypes and omits some of them. The sample lists 90,000 to 110,000 clones, less than 90% occurring once. The sequenced material came from blood. These receptors all stem from a person aged 18 to 75 in good health.

V and J are TRBV12-5 and TRBJ2-1; TRBD1 matches at 8 bases. The CDR3 runs to 14 residues. The trim removed 1 base at V and 10 bases at J, leaving 6 bases unmatched. Germline V gene data show CDR1 as LGHNT and CDR2 as FRNRAP. CDR3 DNA sequence: TGTGCTAGTGGTTTGGACGCACAGGGGGACGAGCAGTTCTTC. This codes for CASGLDAQGDEQFF.

The chain links TRBV7-9 to TRBJ2-2; 9 nucleotides line up with TRBD2. The CDR3 covers 17 residues. Losses at the gene ends were 2 bases for V and 6 bases for J; bases not matched to a gene: 10. Germline CDR1 reads SEHNR; CDR2 reads FQNEAQ (reference sequence). CDR3 amino acids: CASSLPRASGKAGELFF. CDR3 bases: TGTGCCAGCAGCTTACCCCGGGCTAGCGGGAAAGCCGGGGAGCTGTTTTTT.

The rearrangement joins TRBV15 to TRBJ2-1; 7 bases map to TRBD1. CDR1 LNHNV and CDR2 YYDKDF come from the germline V gene (reference sequence). Trimming took 9 bases from V and 7 from J; bases not matched to a gene: 15. The CDR3 has 15 amino acids. In nucleotides, the CDR3 is TGTGCCACAAAACAGGGGACCCCCCTGGGGAATGAGCAGTTCTTC. Its protein is CATKQGTPLGNEQFF.